The 29 T cell receptor beta chains below were found in one sample sequenced in a study of blood T cell repertoires in COVID-19. The assay was immunoSEQ multiplex PCR, and TCRdb's table has in-frame clones only and misses some. Of over 50,000 clones detected, 86% appear once; the ten largest clones hold about 10%. Sequenced sample: peripheral blood. The receptors were gathered from a man in his 70s with active COVID-19.

The CDR3 loop reads CASSQTTGMNTEAFF. CDR3 DNA: TGTGCCAGCAGCCAGACGACAGGGATGAACACTGAAGCTTTCTTT. The chain is built from TRBV3-1 (or the pseudogene TRBV3-2) and TRBJ1-1; 7 nucleotides agree with TRBD1. The CDR3 has 15 amino acids. J was trimmed by 0 bases and V by 3 bases; bases with no gene match: 4. Germline assignment: CDR1 LGHDT and CDR2 YNNKEL (reference sequence).

This chain uses TRBV9 with TRBJ2-5; 9 bases match TRBD1. Germline loops: CDR1 SGDLS, CDR2 YYNGEE. The V and J ends lost 3 bases and 3 bases, in that order; junction bases with no gene match: 6. The CDR3 spans 15 residues. The CDR3 DNA is TGTGCCAGCAGCGCTTCCGGGACAGGGAAAGAGACCCAGTACTTC. Protein sequence: CASSASGTGKETQYF.

This clone was recorded once. CDR3 bases: TGTGCCAGCTCACCGACAGGGTTCACAGATACGCAGTATTTT. Translating gives CASSPTGFTDTQYF. This chain connects TRBV18 to TRBJ2-3; TRBD1 matches at 7 bases. CDR3 length: 14 residues. V lost 3 bases, J lost 2 bases, and 2 bases stayed unmatched. Germline V CDR1 and CDR2: KGHSH, LQKENI. Variable domain in full (rest from reference TRBV18 and TRBJ2-3): NAGVMQNPRHLVRRRGQEARLRCSPMKGHSHVYWYRQLPEEGLKFMVYLQKENIIDESGMPKERFSAEFPKEGPSILRIQQVVRGDSAAYFCASSPTGFTDTQYFGPGTRLTVL.

The chain combines TRBV9 with TRBJ2-2, with D hard to call. This CDR3 region has 14 residues. Per germline, CDR1 SGDLS and CDR2 YYNGEE. Between the trimmed V and J ends, which lost 6 bases and 0 bases, there was a span of 9 bases. The CDR3 loop is CASTPVANTGELFF. The CDR3 DNA is TGTGCCAGCACACCGGTGGCGAACACCGGGGAGCTGTTTTTT.

The V call is TRBV5-6, the J call TRBJ1-2; TRBD1 matches 7 bases. The V gene's germline CDR1 is SGHDT and CDR2 YYEEEE. The CDR3 has 12 residues. J lost 10 bases, V lost 2 bases, and 5 bases had no gene match. The CDR3 DNA follows: TGTGCCAGCAGCTTCCCACAGGGGACCTACACCTTC. Protein sequence: CASSFPQGTYTF.

This chain joins TRBV11-3 and TRBJ2-7, with 7 bases identical to TRBD1. Trimming cost V 3 bases and J 2 bases; bases outside gene matches: 10. CDR3 length: 16 residues. Looked up from germline, CDR1 is SGHNT and CDR2 is YENEEA. The CDR3 sequence: CASSFKSGGVTYEQYF. CDR3 coding DNA: TGTGCCAGCAGCTTCAAGTCAGGGGGTGTCACCTACGAGCAGTACTTC.

The chain carries TRBV18 and TRBJ2-5, with D perhaps TRBD1 (6 bases). V lost 3 bases and J lost 4, with 12 bases in between. The CDR3 runs 14 residues. Germline V gene data show CDR1 as KGHSH and CDR2 as LQKENI. The CDR3 here is CASSPQWGRETQYF. DNA of the CDR3: TGTGCCAGCTCACCCCAATGGGGGCGAGAGACCCAGTACTTC.

This chain joins TRBV9 and TRBJ2-2; 13 nucleotides align to TRBD2. The ends lost 2 bases at V and 6 bases at J; junction bases unmatched: 1. The CDR3 consists of 15 residues. Germline loops: CDR1 SGDLS, CDR2 YYNGEE. The CDR3: CASSVTSGGSGELFF. CDR3 coding DNA: TGTGCCAGCAGCGTGACTAGCGGGGGGTCCGGGGAGCTGTTTTTT.

This chain uses TRBV3-1 (or the pseudogene TRBV3-2) with TRBJ2-5, with 9 bases that match TRBD1. The germline CDR1 and CDR2 sequences are LGHDT and YNNKEL (reference sequence). The CDR3 is 16 residues long. The V segment lost 4 bases and the J segment 5 bases; nucleotides outside the gene matches: 11. The CDR3 nucleotides read TGTGCCAGCAGCCCTGAGGACAGGGGAGCGCGGGAGACCCAGTACTTC. This codes for CASSPEDRGARETQYF.

The chain recombines TRBV7-2 with TRBJ1-5; maybe TRBD1 (6 bases). This CDR3 contains 16 residues. Germline V gives CDR1 SGHTA, CDR2 FQGNSA. Deletions cut 4 bases from V and 2 bases from J, with 15 bases between. The CDR3 protein is CASSYETGWGNQPQHF. DNA of the CDR3: TGTGCCAGCAGCTACGAGACAGGCTGGGGCAATCAGCCCCAGCATTTT.

The CDR3 loop reads CASSLQGNGTGRTEAFF. CDR3 sequence (DNA): TGCGCCAGCAGCTTACAAGGAAATGGGACAGGGAGGACTGAAGCTTTCTTT. The chain carries TRBV5-1 and TRBJ1-1; 9 nucleotides match TRBD1. Germline V lookup: CDR1 SGHRS, CDR2 YFSETQ. With V trimmed by 2 bases and J by 5 bases, 13 bases remained unmatched. The CDR3 is 17 residues long.

The chain recombines TRBV5-6 with TRBJ2-7, with a possible D match to TRBD1 (6 bases). The V end lost 1 base, the J end lost 2 bases, and 10 bases lay between the germline ends. Germline V gene sequence: CDR1 SGHDT, CDR2 YYEEEE. CDR3 length: 14 residues. Here the CDR3 reads CASSLLGQPYEQYF. Written as DNA, the CDR3 is TGTGCCAGCAGCTTGTTGGGACAACCCTACGAGCAGTACTTC.

The chain recombines TRBV18 with TRBJ1-2, with 7 bases that match TRBD1. This CDR3 has 15 residues. The junction had 8 bases not matched to a gene; V was cut back by 3 bases and J by 4 bases. The V gene's germline CDR1 is KGHSH and CDR2 LQKENI. CDR3 amino acids: CASSPGTAGGYGYTF. CDR3 DNA sequence: TGTGCCAGCTCACCCGGGACAGCAGGCGGCTATGGCTACACCTTC. Combining the CDR3 with reference TRBV18 and TRBJ1-2 gives the whole variable domain NAGVMQNPRHLVRRRGQEARLRCSPMKGHSHVYWYRQLPEEGLKFMVYLQKENIIDESGMPKERFSAEFPKEGPSILRIQQVVRGDSAAYFCASSPGTAGGYGYTFGSGTRLTVV.

The V and J genes are TRBV2 and TRBJ1-2; 8 bases are shared with TRBD1. Trimming took 7 bases from V and 8 from J; bases not matched to a gene: 12. CDR1 SNHLY and CDR2 FYNNEI come from the germline V gene. This CDR3 spans 14 amino acids. The CDR3, as DNA: TGTGCCAGCACCCAGGACAGGGCGCGAGGGGGCTACACCTTC. It yields the protein CASTQDRARGGYTF. Supplemented by reference TRBV2 and TRBJ1-2, the full variable domain reads EPEVTQTPSHQVTQMGQEVILRCVPISNHLYFYWYRQILGQKVEFLVSFYNNEISEKSEIFDDQFSVERPDGSNFTLKIRSTKLEDSAMYFCASTQDRARGGYTFGSGTRLTVV.

The V gene is TRBV6-5, the J gene TRBJ1-2; 8 positions agree with TRBD1. V lost 5 bases, J lost 4 bases, and 6 bases stayed unmatched. The V gene's germline CDR1 is MNHEY and CDR2 SVGAGI. This CDR3 has 14 residues. The CDR3 reads CASSPTGDIYGYTF. CDR3 coding DNA: TGTGCCAGCAGTCCGACAGGGGATATCTATGGCTACACCTTC.

This chain connects TRBV18 to TRBJ1-1, with a tentative D call TRBD1 (6 bases). The CDR3 has 13 amino acids. Per the germline V gene, CDR1 is KGHSH and CDR2 is LQKENI. V lost 10 bases, J lost 2 bases, and 14 bases lay in between. The CDR3 is CATAGQPNTEAFF. The CDR3 nucleotides read TGTGCCACCGCAGGACAGCCCAACACTGAAGCTTTCTTT.

The genes are TRBV10-3 and TRBJ1-3; 7 bases align to TRBD1. The germline gives CDR1 ENHRY, CDR2 SYGVKD. Trimming removed 6 bases from V and 6 bases from J; junction bases left unmatched: 8. The CDR3 runs 14 residues. This CDR3 reads CAISPTGEENTIYF. The CDR3 nucleotides read TGTGCCATCAGCCCAACAGGGGAGGAAAACACCATATATTTT.

The rearrangement links TRBV6-5 to TRBJ2-1, with 11 bases matching TRBD2. CDR1 and CDR2 from the germline V gene are MNHEY and SVGAGI. The CDR3 length is 15 residues. Unmatched junction bases numbered 5, after V lost 6 bases and J lost 4 bases. The CDR3 spells CASRKRLAGYNEQFF. The CDR3 DNA follows: TGTGCCAGCAGGAAAAGACTAGCGGGGTACAATGAGCAGTTCTTC.

The chain has TRBV5-5 and TRBJ2-7; 10 positions agree with TRBD1. Trimming cost V 4 bases and J 3 bases; bases outside gene matches: 10. Germline CDR1 SGHKS, CDR2 YYEKEE (reference sequence). This CDR3 spans 16 amino acids. The CDR3 region is CASSHPGRDRGYEQYF. DNA for the CDR3: TGTGCCAGCAGCCACCCCGGCCGGGACAGGGGCTACGAGCAGTACTTC.

The chain is built from TRBV5-1 and TRBJ2-3; perhaps TRBD2 as D (6 bases). Germline CDR1 SGHRS, CDR2 YFSETQ. V was pared by 4 bases and J by 2 bases, with 8 bases between. The CDR3 loop spans 13 amino acids. CDR3 nucleotide sequence: TGCGCCAGCAGCGGAGGGGACACAGATACGCAGTATTTT. It yields the protein CASSGGDTDTQYF.

The chain links TRBV7-2 to TRBJ2-7; a weak D match, TRBD1 (5 bases). The CDR3 extends over 14 amino acids. V lost 2 bases, J lost 3 bases, and 11 bases lay in between. CDR1 and CDR2 from the germline V gene are SGHTA and FQGNSA. The CDR3 DNA sequence: TGTGCCAGCAGCTTAAGCCAGGGATTCTACGAGCAGTACTTC. Residues: CASSLSQGFYEQYF.

The chain couples TRBV3-1 (or the pseudogene TRBV3-2) to TRBJ1-1; 7 nucleotides line up with TRBD1. With V trimmed by 4 bases and J by 8 bases, 4 bases remained unmatched. Germline V gene sequence: CDR1 LGHDT, CDR2 YNNKEL (reference sequence). The CDR3 contains 12 residues. The CDR3 sequence: CASSPQGEEAFF. The CDR3 DNA reads TGTGCCAGCAGCCCCCAGGGGGAAGAAGCTTTCTTT.

This clone appeared a single time. The chain has TRBV5-1 and TRBJ1-6; TRBD1 aligns across 8 bases. V was pared by 2 bases and J by 3 bases, with 4 bases of the junction left unmatched. The length of the CDR3 is 16 residues. Germline V gene lookup returns CDR1 SGHRS and CDR2 YFSETQ. The CDR3 loop is CASSFGQGVYNSPLHF. The CDR3 DNA reads as TGCGCCAGCAGCTTCGGACAGGGAGTCTATAATTCACCCCTCCACTTT.

V is TRBV7-2 and J is TRBJ1-5; 11 nucleotides agree with TRBD1. Looked up from germline, CDR1 is SGHTA and CDR2 is FQGNSA. The CDR3 consists of 15 residues. V trimming: 7 bases; J trimming: 4 bases; junction bases outside the gene matches: 6. CDR3 in DNA: TGTGCCAGCACCCGGGACAGGGGGAGTAATCAGCCCCAGCATTTT. This encodes CASTRDRGSNQPQHF.

The chain links TRBV4-2 to TRBJ1-2; TRBD1 is a possible D gene (6 bases). The V end lost 0 bases, the J end lost 4 bases, and 9 bases lay between the germline ends. The CDR3 is 14 amino acids. Germline values: CDR1 LGHNA, CDR2 YNFKEQ. The CDR3: CASSQDPGAYGYTF. In DNA, the CDR3 is TGTGCCAGCAGCCAAGATCCAGGGGCCTATGGCTACACCTTC.

This chain connects TRBV4-3 to TRBJ1-1; 7 nucleotides align to TRBD1. Germline CDR1 LGHNA, CDR2 YSLEER. J was trimmed by 1 base and V by 4 bases; bases with no gene match: 3. This CDR3 has 14 residues. The chain's CDR3 is CASSRGTANTEAFF. The CDR3 bases are TGCGCCAGCAGCCGAGGGACAGCGAACACTGAAGCTTTCTTT.

This clone was detected only a few times. The chain couples TRBV9 to TRBJ2-7; D perhaps matches TRBD1 (5 bases). This CDR3 has 13 amino acids. From germline, CDR1 is SGDLS and CDR2 YYNGEE. V lost 6 bases and J 5 bases, leaving 15 bases between the germline ends. The chain's CDR3 is CASTPPGSHEQYF. The CDR3 DNA follows: TGTGCCAGCACCCCGCCAGGGTCCCACGAGCAGTACTTC.

CDR3 protein: CASIDDPGTEAFF. DNA of the CDR3: TGTGCCAGCATTGACGACCCGGGCACTGAAGCTTTCTTT. This rearrangement joins TRBV19 to TRBJ1-1; D remains unclear. Looked up from germline, CDR1 is LNHDA and CDR2 is SQIVND (reference sequence). V lost 9 bases and J 4 bases, leaving 15 bases between the germline ends. CDR3 size: 13 residues.

The chain joins TRBV5-8 to TRBJ1-5, with D possibly matching TRBD1 (5 bases). This CDR3 is built from 15 residues. V shed 4 bases and J shed 0 bases, with 11 bases lying between them. The germline V gene has CDR1 SGHTS and CDR2 YDEGEE. CDR3 DNA sequence: TGTGCCAGCAGCCGGGGGTGGAATAGCAATCAGCCCCAGCATTTT. Translated: CASSRGWNSNQPQHF.